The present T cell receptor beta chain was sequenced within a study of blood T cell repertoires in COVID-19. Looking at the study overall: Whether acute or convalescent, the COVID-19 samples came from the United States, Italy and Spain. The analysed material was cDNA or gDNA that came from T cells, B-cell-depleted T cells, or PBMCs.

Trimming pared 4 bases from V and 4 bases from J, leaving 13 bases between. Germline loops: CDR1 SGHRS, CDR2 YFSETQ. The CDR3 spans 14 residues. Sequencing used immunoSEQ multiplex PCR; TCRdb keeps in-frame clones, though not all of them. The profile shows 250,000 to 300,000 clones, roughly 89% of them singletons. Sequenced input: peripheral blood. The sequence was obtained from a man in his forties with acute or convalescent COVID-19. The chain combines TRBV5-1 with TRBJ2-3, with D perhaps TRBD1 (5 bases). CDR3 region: CASSHDSGADTQYF. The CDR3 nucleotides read TGCGCCAGCAGCCATGACAGTGGTGCAGATACGCAGTATTTT.